These 27 T cell receptor beta chains were sequenced from one sample in a study of T cell clones after liver transplantation. Data came from immunoSEQ multiplex PCR; TCRdb stores just in-frame clones and leaves some out. The data show roughly 70,000 clones, with approximately 80% seen just once and 0.45% to 0.65% held by the top ten. The sequencing used CD4+ T cells from blood, collected before liver transplant. The receptor set was obtained from a human donor who received a liver transplant.

This clone was seen only once. This chain links TRBV29-1 with TRBJ1-1; D is undetermined. Deletions cut 7 bases from V and 1 base from J, with 10 bases between. Germline-derived CDR1 and CDR2 are SQVTM and ANQGSEA. The length of the CDR3 is 12 residues. CDR3 sequence (DNA): TGCAGCGCGGGCCAACCGAACACTGAAGCTTTCTTT. It translates to CSAGQPNTEAFF.

The V gene is TRBV19, the J gene TRBJ2-7, with D tentatively TRBD1 or TRBD2 (5 bases each). Trimming cost V 5 bases and J 3 bases, with 14 bases left between them. The CDR3 is 14 amino acids. From germline, CDR1 is LNHDA and CDR2 SQIVND (reference sequence). The CDR3 loop is CASSYGGKSYEQYF. CDR3 coding DNA: TGTGCCAGTAGTTATGGGGGAAAAAGCTACGAGCAGTACTTC.

V usage is TRBV5-1 and J usage is TRBJ2-3; TRBD2 matches 8 bases. The CDR3 covers 16 residues. J lost 0 bases, V lost 0 bases, and 3 bases had no gene match. CDR1 is SGHRS and CDR2 is YFSETQ in the germline V gene. For the CDR3, the DNA is TGCGCCAGCAGCTTGGGACTAGCGCGAAGCACAGATACGCAGTATTTT. Its translation is CASSLGLARSTDTQYF. The full variable domain, its missing parts supplied by reference TRBV5-1 and TRBJ2-3, is KAGVTQTPRYLIKTRGQQVTLSCSPISGHRSVSWYQQTPGQGLQFLFEYFSETQRNKGNFPGRFSGRQFSNSRSEMNVSTLELGDSALYLCASSLGLARSTDTQYFGPGTRLTVL.

This chain joins TRBV2 and TRBJ2-5, with D perhaps TRBD2 (5 bases). This CDR3 region has 13 residues. V lost 4 bases, J lost 4 bases, and 10 bases lay in between. Germline V gene lookup returns CDR1 SNHLY and CDR2 FYNNEI. The CDR3 DNA reads as TGTGCCAGCAGTGGGGAGAAGATAGAGACCCAGTACTTC. Its translation: CASSGEKIETQYF.

This chain links TRBV11-2 with TRBJ2-7, with D hard to call. This CDR3 comprises 16 residues. Per germline, CDR1 SGHAT and CDR2 FQNNGV. The V and J ends lost 2 bases and 5 bases respectively, with 19 bases between them. CDR3 sequence: CASSLSLGSLGDEQYF. DNA of the CDR3: TGTGCCAGCAGCTTATCTCTAGGTAGCTTGGGCGACGAGCAGTACTTC.

This clone has only a few counts. This rearrangement joins TRBV10-3 to TRBJ2-3, with 13 bases aligning to TRBD2. Losses at the gene ends were 8 bases for V and 5 bases for J; bases not matched to a gene: 1. The CDR3 runs to 13 residues. From germline, CDR1 is ENHRY and CDR2 SYGVKD. CDR3 amino acids: CAIGLAGVDTQYF. In nucleotides, the CDR3 is TGTGCCATCGGACTAGCGGGAGTAGATACGCAGTATTTT.

This clone was picked up a small number of times. The rearrangement uses TRBV27 and TRBJ1-2; 8 bases align to TRBD1. V dropped 4 bases and J dropped 8; count of bases not matched to a gene: 9. Germline V gene data show CDR1 as MNHEY and CDR2 as SMNVEV (reference sequence). The CDR3 is 14 amino acids. CDR3 in amino acids: CASSSADRDIGYTF. The CDR3 nucleotides are TGTGCCAGCAGTTCAGCGGACAGGGATATAGGCTACACCTTC.

The chain has TRBV11-2 and TRBJ2-1, with 11 bases aligning to TRBD1. The junction had 5 bases not matched to a gene; V was cut back by 4 bases and J by 9 bases. The CDR3 is 14 residues long. Germline lookup yields CDR1 SGHAT and CDR2 FQNNGV. The DNA for the CDR3 is TGTGCCAGCAGCTCGGACAGGGGGCGGTTTGAGCAGTTCTTC. Protein product: CASSSDRGRFEQFF.

V usage is TRBV10-3 and J usage is TRBJ2-3; 8 nucleotides agree with TRBD2. The V gene's germline CDR1 is ENHRY and CDR2 SYGVKD. J lost 3 bases, V lost 10 bases, and 12 bases had no gene match. This CDR3 has 15 residues. The CDR3 bases are TGTGCCACAGGAAGGGGGGGCGGGAGGACAGATACGCAGTATTTT. Translation gives CATGRGGGRTDTQYF.

The J gene is TRBJ2-1, the V gene TRBV6-1; D perhaps matches TRBD1 (6 bases). Trimming shortened V by 2 bases and J by 10 bases, and 12 bases separated the two germline ends. The CDR3 runs 13 residues. CDR1 MNHNS and CDR2 SASEGT come from the germline V gene. In DNA form, the CDR3 reads TGTGCCAGCAGTGAAAGACAGGTACGGGAGCAGTTCTTC. Protein product: CASSERQVREQFF.

The CDR3 reads CASSTLPSGGYQPQHF. In DNA, the CDR3 is TGTGCCAGTAGTACCCTTCCGTCAGGGGGTTATCAGCCCCAGCATTTT. The chain couples TRBV19 to TRBJ1-5; 7 bases align to TRBD1. The CDR3 spans 16 residues. The junction had 11 bases not matched to a gene; V was cut back by 4 bases and J by 5 bases. Germline V gene sequence: CDR1 LNHDA, CDR2 SQIVND (reference sequence).

The V gene is TRBV5-1, the J gene TRBJ2-2; D ambiguous. Germline assignment: CDR1 SGHRS and CDR2 YFSETQ. The germline V and J ends were trimmed by 0 bases and 4 bases, with 16 bases remaining between them. The CDR3 runs 17 residues. The CDR3 coding sequence is TGCGCCAGCAGCTTGGCCCAGTCCTCAGATAGCACCGGGGAGCTGTTTTTT. Protein: CASSLAQSSDSTGELFF. Supplemented by reference TRBV5-1 and TRBJ2-2, the full variable domain reads KAGVTQTPRYLIKTRGQQVTLSCSPISGHRSVSWYQQTPGQGLQFLFEYFSETQRNKGNFPGRFSGRQFSNSRSEMNVSTLELGDSALYLCASSLAQSSDSTGELFFGEGSRLTVL.

The J gene is TRBJ1-5, the V gene TRBV10-3, with D perhaps matching TRBD1 (6 bases). Trimming took off 4 bases at V and 4 bases at J, with 20 bases between the two ends. CDR3 length: 17 residues. The germline V gene has CDR1 ENHRY and CDR2 SYGVKD. The chain's CDR3 is CAISANMVDSTNQPQHF. DNA for the CDR3: TGTGCCATCAGTGCGAACATGGTGGACAGCACTAATCAGCCCCAGCATTTT.

The J gene is TRBJ1-1, the V gene TRBV5-1; 7 positions agree with TRBD1. Germline CDR1 SGHRS, CDR2 YFSETQ. The CDR3 has 13 amino acids. V trimming: 4 bases; J trimming: 0 bases; junction bases outside the gene matches: 0. CDR3: CASSGTVNTEAFF. The CDR3 DNA reads TGCGCCAGCAGCGGGACAGTGAACACTGAAGCTTTCTTT.

This clone was seen more than once but under ten times. This chain links TRBV6-5 with TRBJ1-1; tentative D call: TRBD1 (6 bases). V shed 6 bases and J shed 0 bases, with 11 bases lying between them. Germline-derived CDR1 and CDR2 are MNHEY and SVGAGI. CDR3 length: 14 amino acids. For the CDR3, the DNA is TGTGCCAGCAGATCACAGGGAATGAACACTGAAGCTTTCTTT. Amino acids: CASRSQGMNTEAFF.

The chain links TRBV6-5 to TRBJ2-4, with D hard to call. V was pared by 7 bases and J by 3 bases, with 10 bases between. Germline V CDR1 and CDR2: MNHEY, SVGAGI. The length of the CDR3 is 13 residues. The CDR3 DNA reads as TGTGCCAGCACCCCCCCAGGCAAAAACATTCAGTACTTC. This encodes CASTPPGKNIQYF.

CDR3 in amino acids: CASSILAGVPGELFF. Here the CDR3 DNA reads TGTGCCAGTAGTATACTAGCGGGAGTTCCCGGGGAGCTGTTTTTT. This sequence joins TRBV19 and TRBJ2-2, with TRBD2 matching over 10 bases. This CDR3 is 15 amino acids long. V lost 2 bases and J lost 6; bases outside the gene matches: 3. Germline V gene lookup returns CDR1 LNHDA and CDR2 SQIVND (reference sequence).

The chain links TRBV7-8 to TRBJ2-2; 11 positions match TRBD2. Germline CDR1 reads SGHVS; CDR2 reads FQNEAQ. CDR3 size: 16 residues. The trim removed 5 bases at V and 3 bases at J, leaving 5 bases unmatched. The CDR3 sequence is CASSKGLAGYTGELFF. The CDR3 DNA reads as TGTGCCAGCAGCAAAGGACTAGCGGGTTACACCGGGGAGCTGTTTTTT.

The chain carries TRBV5-6 and TRBJ2-3, with 8 bases that match TRBD1. V was clipped by 4 bases and J by 4 bases; unmatched bases: 8. This CDR3 contains 15 residues. Germline-derived CDR1 and CDR2 are SGHDT and YYEEEE. CDR3 residues: CASSVDRVPSDTQYF. The CDR3 DNA follows: TGTGCCAGCAGCGTGGACAGGGTACCTTCAGATACGCAGTATTTT. The full variable domain, rest sourced from reference TRBV5-6 and TRBJ2-3, is DAGVTQSPTHLIKTRGQQVTLRCSPKSGHDTVSWYQQALGQGPQFIFQYYEEEERQRGNFPDRFSGHQFPNYSSELNVNALLLGDSALYLCASSVDRVPSDTQYFGPGTRLTVL.

This chain links TRBV28 with TRBJ2-2, with 10 nucleotides matching TRBD1. J gave up 3 bases and V 5 bases, and 6 bases lay outside the gene matches. Per the germline V gene, CDR1 is MDHEN and CDR2 is SYDVKM. The CDR3 extends over 16 amino acids. The CDR3 region has the DNA TGTGCCAGCAGTATAGTTGGGACAGGGGACACCGGGGAGCTGTTTTTT. Protein sequence: CASSIVGTGDTGELFF.

This chain joins TRBV5-1 and TRBJ1-1; no clear D. The CDR3 consists of 14 residues. In germline, CDR1 is SGHRS, CDR2 YFSETQ. Trimming took 3 bases from V and 4 from J, leaving 13 bases between them. DNA of the CDR3: TGCGCCAGCAGCTGGAGACTCCCGGGCACTGAAGCTTTCTTT. This sequence encodes CASSWRLPGTEAFF.

CDR3 coding DNA: TGCGCCAGCAGCACATTAAGGGAGGGCCGGGACACTGAAGCTTTCTTT. This encodes CASSTLREGRDTEAFF. The chain couples TRBV5-1 to TRBJ1-1; D not certain. V lost 4 bases to trimming and J lost 3 bases, with 19 bases between them. The CDR3 has 16 residues. In germline, CDR1 is SGHRS, CDR2 YFSETQ.

V gene TRBV15 combines with J gene TRBJ1-2; D is uncertain. The CDR3 extends over 12 amino acids. Trimming removed 3 bases from V and 4 bases from J, with 6 bases in between. CDR1 and CDR2 (germline): LNHNV, YYDKDF (reference sequence). This CDR3 reads CATSSAIYGYTF. In DNA form, the CDR3 reads TGTGCCACCAGCAGCGCCATCTATGGCTACACCTTC.

The CDR3 sequence is CASSMNNRNTEAFF. The CDR3 nucleotides read TGTGCCAGCAGTATGAATAATAGGAACACTGAAGCTTTCTTT. This chain links TRBV5-6 with TRBJ1-1, with unresolved D. V lost 5 bases to trimming and J lost 1 base, with 12 bases between them. Germline-derived CDR1 and CDR2 are SGHDT and YYEEEE. CDR3 size: 14 residues.

This sequence joins TRBV15 and TRBJ2-7; 13 bases are shared with TRBD2. Germline loops: CDR1 LNHNV, CDR2 YYDKDF (reference sequence). This CDR3 has 15 amino acids. Trimming at V came to 3 bases and at J to 5 bases, leaving 4 bases not matched to a gene. CDR3 DNA sequence: TGTGCCACCAGCAGGGGACTAGCGGGAATGAACGAGCAGTACTTC. This gives the protein CATSRGLAGMNEQYF. The complete variable domain, with remaining parts taken from reference TRBV15 and TRBJ2-7, reads DAMVIQNPRYQVTQFGKPVTLSCSQTLNHNVMYWYQQKSSQAPKLLFHYYDKDFNNEADTPDNFQSRRPNTSFCFLDIRSPGLGDTAMYLCATSRGLAGMNEQYFGPGTRLTVT.

The V call is TRBV19, the J call TRBJ2-1, with 8 nucleotides matching TRBD2. Germline-derived CDR1 and CDR2 are LNHDA and SQIVND (reference sequence). Trimming cost V 4 bases and J 0 bases; bases outside gene matches: 8. This CDR3 comprises 17 residues. DNA of the CDR3: TGTGCCAGTAGTAAAGGACTAGCCCAGAGCTCCTACAATGAGCAGTTCTTC. This sequence encodes CASSKGLAQSSYNEQFF. The full variable domain, in which reference TRBV19 and TRBJ2-1 provide the parts outside the CDR3, is DGGITQSPKYLFRKEGQNVTLSCEQNLNHDAMYWYRQDPGQGLRLIYYSQIVNDFQKGDIAEGYSVSREKKESFPLTVTSAQKNPTAFYLCASSKGLAQSSYNEQFFGPGTRLTVL.

The rearrangement joins TRBV5-1 to TRBJ1-1; maybe TRBD1 (5 bases). V lost 0 bases, J lost 3 bases, and 12 bases lay in between. Germline V gives CDR1 SGHRS, CDR2 YFSETQ. This CDR3 region has 15 residues. In DNA, the CDR3 is TGCGCCAGCAGCTTGGAAGTTTCGGGGGACACTGAAGCTTTCTTT. It codes for CASSLEVSGDTEAFF.